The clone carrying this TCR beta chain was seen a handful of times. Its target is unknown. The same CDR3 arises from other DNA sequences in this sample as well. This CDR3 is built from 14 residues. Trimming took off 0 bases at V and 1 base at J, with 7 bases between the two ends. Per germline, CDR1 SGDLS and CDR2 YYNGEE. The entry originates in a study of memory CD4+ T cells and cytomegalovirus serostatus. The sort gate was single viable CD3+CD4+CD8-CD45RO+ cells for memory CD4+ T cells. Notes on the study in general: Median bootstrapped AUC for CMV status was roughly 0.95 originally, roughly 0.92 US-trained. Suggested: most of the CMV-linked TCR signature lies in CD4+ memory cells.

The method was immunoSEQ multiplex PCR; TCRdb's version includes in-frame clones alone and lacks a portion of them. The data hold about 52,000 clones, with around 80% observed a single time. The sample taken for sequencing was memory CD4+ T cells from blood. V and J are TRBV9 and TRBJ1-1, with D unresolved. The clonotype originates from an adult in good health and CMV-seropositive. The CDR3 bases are TGTGCCAGCAGCGTAGTCGCCGAGAACACTGAAGCTTTCTTT. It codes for CASSVVAENTEAFF. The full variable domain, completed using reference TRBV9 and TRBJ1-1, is DSGVTQTPKHLITATGQRVTLRCSPRSGDLSVYWYQQSLDQGLQFLIQYYNGEERAKGNILERFSAQQFPDLHSELNLSSLELGDSALYFCASSVVAENTEAFFGQGTRLTVV.